This T cell receptor beta chain stems from a study of blood T cell repertoires in COVID-19. About the study: COVID-19 samples, acute and convalescent, were from the United States, Italy and Spain. Nucleic acid was either cDNA or gDNA, and it came from T cells, B-cell-depleted T cells, or PBMCs.

Here immunoSEQ multiplex PCR was the method, and the copy in TCRdb shows in-frame clones only, minus some. The sample includes just over 300,000 clones, nearly 90% of them seen just once. Across under 25 US areas, participants ranged in age from about 18 to 100 years. Participants reported their clinical history, and cohort assignment relied on those reports. With 7 bases removed from V and 5 bases from J, the gap between germline ends came to 11 bases. The length of the CDR3 is 13 residues. The chain recombines TRBV12-3 or TRBV12-4 with TRBJ1-4, with D possibly TRBD1 on 6 matching bases. The source material was PBMCs or T cells enriched from blood (not recorded which). The receptor's source is a woman younger than 35 with acute COVID-19. The CDR3 DNA reads as TGTGCCAGCACCCGGACAGAGAATGAAAAACTGTTTTTT. Translated, it gives CASTRTENEKLFF.